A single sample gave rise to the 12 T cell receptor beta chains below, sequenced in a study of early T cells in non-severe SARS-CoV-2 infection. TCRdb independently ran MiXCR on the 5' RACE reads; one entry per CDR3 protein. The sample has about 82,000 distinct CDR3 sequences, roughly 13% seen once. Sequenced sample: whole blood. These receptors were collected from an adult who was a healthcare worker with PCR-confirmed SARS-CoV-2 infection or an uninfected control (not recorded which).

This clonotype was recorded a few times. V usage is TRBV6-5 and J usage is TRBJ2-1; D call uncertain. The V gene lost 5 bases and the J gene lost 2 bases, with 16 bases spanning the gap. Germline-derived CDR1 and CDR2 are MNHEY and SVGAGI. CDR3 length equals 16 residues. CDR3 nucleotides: TGTGCCAGCAGTCCCTTAAGTCTGGGCCCCTACAATGAGCAGTTCTTC. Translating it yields CASSPLSLGPYNEQFF.

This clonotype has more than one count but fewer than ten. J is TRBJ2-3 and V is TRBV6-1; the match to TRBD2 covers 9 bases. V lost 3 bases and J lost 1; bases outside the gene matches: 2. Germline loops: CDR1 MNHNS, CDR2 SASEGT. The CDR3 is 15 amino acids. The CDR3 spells CASSEVAGGTDTQYF. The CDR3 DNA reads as TGTGCCAGCAGTGAGGTAGCGGGGGGCACAGATACGCAGTATTTT.

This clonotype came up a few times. For the CDR3, the DNA is TGCAGTGCTAGAAAGCAGGGACTAGCGGGGGGCAAACAGTTCTTC. Amino acids: CSARKQGLAGGKQFF. V and J are TRBV20-1 and TRBJ2-1; 15 nucleotides align to TRBD2. Germline V lookup: CDR1 DFQATT, CDR2 SNEGSKA (reference sequence). Trimming cost V 2 bases and J 13 bases; bases outside gene matches: 9. This CDR3 has 15 amino acids.

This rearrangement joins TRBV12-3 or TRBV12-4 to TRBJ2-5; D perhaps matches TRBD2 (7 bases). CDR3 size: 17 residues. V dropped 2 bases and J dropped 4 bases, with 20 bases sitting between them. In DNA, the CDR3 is TGTGCCAGCAGTTTAACGTCATCGGGGGGCTATACAGAGACCCAGTACTTC. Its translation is CASSLTSSGGYTETQYF.

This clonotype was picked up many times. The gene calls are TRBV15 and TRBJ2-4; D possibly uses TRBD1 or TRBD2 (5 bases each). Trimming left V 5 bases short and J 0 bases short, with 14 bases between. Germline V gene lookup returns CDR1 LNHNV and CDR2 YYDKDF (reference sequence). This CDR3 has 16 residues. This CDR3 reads CATSPPGPIAKNIQYF. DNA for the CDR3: TGTGCCACCAGCCCCCCGGGGCCAATAGCCAAAAACATTCAGTACTTC.

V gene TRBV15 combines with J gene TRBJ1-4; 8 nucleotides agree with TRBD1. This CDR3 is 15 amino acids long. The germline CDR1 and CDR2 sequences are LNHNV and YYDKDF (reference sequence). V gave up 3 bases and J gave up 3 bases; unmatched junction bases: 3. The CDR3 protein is CATSSTTGANEKLFF. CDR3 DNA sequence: TGTGCCACCAGCAGCACGACAGGGGCTAATGAAAAACTGTTTTTT. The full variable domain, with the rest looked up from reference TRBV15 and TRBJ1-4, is DAMVIQNPRYQVTQFGKPVTLSCSQTLNHNVMYWYQQKSSQAPKLLFHYYDKDFNNEADTPDNFQSRRPNTSFCFLDIRSPGLGDTAMYLCATSSTTGANEKLFFGSGTQLSVL.

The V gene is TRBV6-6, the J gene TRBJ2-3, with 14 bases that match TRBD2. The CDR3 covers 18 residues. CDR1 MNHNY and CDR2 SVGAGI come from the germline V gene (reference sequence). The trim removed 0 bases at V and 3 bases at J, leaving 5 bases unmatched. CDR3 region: CASSYSRLAGGPTDTQYF. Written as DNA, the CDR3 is TGTGCCAGCAGTTACTCGAGACTAGCGGGAGGGCCAACAGATACGCAGTATTTT.

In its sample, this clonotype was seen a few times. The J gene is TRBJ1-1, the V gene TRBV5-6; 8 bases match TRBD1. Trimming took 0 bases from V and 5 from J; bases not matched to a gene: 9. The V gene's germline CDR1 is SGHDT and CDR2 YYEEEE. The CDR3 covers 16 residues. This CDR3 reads CASSLAPTGGRTEAFF. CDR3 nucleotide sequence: TGTGCCAGCAGCTTGGCCCCTACAGGGGGAAGAACTGAAGCTTTCTTT. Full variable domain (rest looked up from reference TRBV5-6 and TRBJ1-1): DAGVTQSPTHLIKTRGQQVTLRCSPKSGHDTVSWYQQALGQGPQFIFQYYEEEERQRGNFPDRFSGHQFPNYSSELNVNALLLGDSALYLCASSLAPTGGRTEAFFGQGTRLTVV.

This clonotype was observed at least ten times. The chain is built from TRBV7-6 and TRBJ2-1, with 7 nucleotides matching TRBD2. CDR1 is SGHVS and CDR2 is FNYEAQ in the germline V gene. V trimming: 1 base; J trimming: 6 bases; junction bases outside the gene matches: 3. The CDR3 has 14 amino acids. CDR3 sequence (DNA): TGTGCCAGCAGCTTAGAGCCGGGGGGCAATGAGCAGTTCTTC. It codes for CASSLEPGGNEQFF.

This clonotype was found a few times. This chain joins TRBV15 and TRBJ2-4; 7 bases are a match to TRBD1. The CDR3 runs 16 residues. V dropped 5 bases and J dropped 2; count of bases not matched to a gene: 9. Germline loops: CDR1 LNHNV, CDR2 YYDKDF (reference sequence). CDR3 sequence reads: CATSPPDRATKNIQYF. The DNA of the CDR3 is TGTGCCACCAGCCCCCCAGACAGGGCGACCAAAAACATTCAGTACTTC. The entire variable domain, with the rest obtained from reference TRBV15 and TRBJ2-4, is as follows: DAMVIQNPRYQVTQFGKPVTLSCSQTLNHNVMYWYQQKSSQAPKLLFHYYDKDFNNEADTPDNFQSRRPNTSFCFLDIRSPGLGDTAMYLCATSPPDRATKNIQYFGAGTRLSVL.

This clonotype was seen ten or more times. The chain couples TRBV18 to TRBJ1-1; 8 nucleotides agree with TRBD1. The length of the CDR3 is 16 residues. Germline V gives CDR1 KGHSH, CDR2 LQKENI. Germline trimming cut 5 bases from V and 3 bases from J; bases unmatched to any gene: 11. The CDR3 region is CASSTSTGAADTEAFF. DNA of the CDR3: TGTGCCAGCTCAACTTCGACAGGGGCGGCAGACACTGAAGCTTTCTTT. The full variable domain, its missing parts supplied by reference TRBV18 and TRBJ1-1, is NAGVMQNPRHLVRRRGQEARLRCSPMKGHSHVYWYRQLPEEGLKFMVYLQKENIIDESGMPKERFSAEFPKEGPSILRIQQVVRGDSAAYFCASSTSTGAADTEAFFGQGTRLTVV.

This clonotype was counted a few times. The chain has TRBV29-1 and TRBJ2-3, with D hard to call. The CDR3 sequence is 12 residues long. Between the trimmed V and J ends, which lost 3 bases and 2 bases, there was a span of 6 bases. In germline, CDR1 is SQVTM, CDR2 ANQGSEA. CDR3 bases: TGCAGCGTTGACACCAACACAGATACGCAGTATTTT. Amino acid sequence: CSVDTNTDTQYF.